The 17 T cell receptor beta chains given below trace back to one sample, sequenced in a study of regulatory T cells in long-lasting Graves disease. Time point defined: newly diagnosed GD, antithyroid drugs for less than 3 months. RNA isolated from PBMCs was used to make the TCR library. Through Arm-PCR of CDR3 regions and iRepertoire HTBI primers, TCR beta libraries were built. TCRdb reprocessed the multiplex PCR reads via MiXCR and lists one record per CDR3 protein. The sample consists of 510,000 or so distinct CDR3 sequences, approximately 12% of them appearing once. These data were also reused for a study on T cells in Graves' hyperthyroidism and ophthalmopathy.

Sample: peripheral blood mononuclear cells (PBMCs), taken at new diagnosis, from a patient treated with antithyroid drugs. The receptors stem from a woman aged 25-40 years with Graves disease.

This clonotype was counted only a few times. V and J are TRBV18 and TRBJ1-1; possibly TRBD1 for D (6 bases). The CDR3 has 13 residues. Germline CDR1 and CDR2: KGHSH and LQKENI. V lost 5 bases and J 1 base, leaving 8 bases between the germline ends. The CDR3 nucleotides are TGTGCCAGCTCAGGACAGAAGAACACTGAAGCTTTCTTT. This codes for CASSGQKNTEAFF.

There are many counts of this clonotype. The chain employs TRBV12-3 or TRBV12-4 and TRBJ2-2, with D possibly being TRBD2 (5 bases). The CDR3 is 17 amino acids. Trimming shortened V by 4 bases and J by 1 base, and 16 bases separated the two germline ends. CDR3 protein: CASSYGVGVLNTGELFF. The CDR3 DNA follows: TGTGCCAGCAGTTATGGGGTCGGGGTACTGAACACCGGGGAGCTGTTTTTT.

This clonotype was detected many times. As DNA, the CDR3 is TGTGCCAGCAGCTTTTCCGGGCCGGCCGGCGAGCAGTACTTC. Translation gives CASSFSGPAGEQYF. V usage is TRBV7-2 and J usage is TRBJ2-7; D remains ambiguous. CDR1 is SGHTA, CDR2 FQGNSA, per germline. The germline V and J ends were trimmed by 3 bases and 6 bases, with 15 bases remaining between them. This CDR3 is 14 amino acids long.

This clonotype was detected ten times or more. The V and J genes are TRBV7-9 and TRBJ2-2, with 10 bases fitting TRBD2. Losses at the gene ends were 3 bases for V and 7 bases for J; bases not matched to a gene: 8. The length of the CDR3 is 16 residues. Germline lookup yields CDR1 SEHNR and CDR2 FQNEAQ (reference sequence). The CDR3 loop is CASSFWLAGVLGELFF. The CDR3 DNA reads TGTGCCAGCAGCTTCTGGCTAGCGGGAGTGCTCGGGGAGCTGTTTTTT.

This clonotype came up many times. This chain uses TRBV18 with TRBJ2-1, with D perhaps matching TRBD1 (6 bases). Trimming took off 2 bases at V and 14 bases at J, with 19 bases between the two ends. Looked up from germline, CDR1 is KGHSH and CDR2 is LQKENI. The CDR3 contains 14 residues. CDR3 DNA sequence: TGTGCCAGCTCACCAAGGACGGGACACCCAGGGGAGTTCTTC. The encoded protein is CASSPRTGHPGEFF.

This clonotype occurred many times. The rearrangement joins TRBV16 to TRBJ1-6, with a tentative D call TRBD1 (5 bases). The V end lost 4 bases, the J end lost 10 bases, and 14 bases lay between the germline ends. CDR1 is KGHSY, CDR2 FQNENV, per germline. The CDR3 has 14 amino acids. CDR3 in DNA: TGTGCCAGCAGCCCTCAGGGTGGAGAATCACCCCTCCACTTT. Its translation is CASSPQGGESPLHF. The full variable domain, completed using reference TRBV16 and TRBJ1-6, is GEEVAQTPKHLVRGEGQKAKLYCAPIKGHSYVFWYQQVLKNEFKFLISFQNENVFDETGMPKERFSAKCLPNSPCSLEIQATKLEDSAVYFCASSPQGGESPLHFGNGTRLTVT.

This clonotype has a count of ten or more. The rearrangement links TRBV2 to TRBJ1-2, with unresolved D. The CDR3 consists of 14 residues. CDR1 and CDR2 (germline): SNHLY, FYNNEI. The V end lost 3 bases, the J end lost 5 bases, and 13 bases lay between the germline ends. The CDR3 DNA sequence: TGTGCCAGCAGTGAGAGCGGCCCTTTTTATGGCTACACCTTC. Amino acid sequence: CASSESGPFYGYTF.

This clonotype occurred many times. The V call is TRBV7-9, the J call TRBJ1-1; D remains unclear. CDR1 SEHNR and CDR2 FQNEAQ come from the germline V gene (reference sequence). The CDR3 spans 15 residues. Trimming shortened V by 3 bases and J by 5 bases, and 16 bases separated the two germline ends. CDR3 amino acids: CASSLKRTKETEAFF. The CDR3 coding sequence is TGTGCCAGCAGCTTGAAACGTACCAAAGAGACTGAAGCTTTCTTT.

This clonotype has ten or more counts. The chain combines TRBV20-1 with TRBJ2-7; D is unresolved. V gave up 0 bases and J gave up 0 bases, with 6 bases separating them. The CDR3 extends over 13 amino acids. The germline V gene encodes CDR1 DFQATT and CDR2 SNEGSKA (reference sequence). CDR3 nucleotide sequence: TGCAGTGCTAGAGATTTTGCCTCCTACGAGCAGTACTTC. This gives the protein CSARDFASYEQYF.

This clonotype was detected a few times. J is TRBJ1-3 and V is TRBV29-1; D is ambiguous. Germline-derived CDR1 and CDR2 are SQVTM and ANQGSEA. This CDR3 region has 13 residues. Trimming shortened V by 2 bases and J by 0 bases, and 5 bases separated the two germline ends. As DNA, the CDR3 is TGCAGCGTTGAATACAGCTCTGGAAACACCATATATTTT. Its protein product is CSVEYSSGNTIYF.

The chain links TRBV5-4 to TRBJ1-1, with 9 bases aligning to TRBD1. CDR1 SGHNT and CDR2 YYREEE come from the germline V gene (reference sequence). V lost 4 bases, J lost 1 base, and 8 bases stayed unmatched. The CDR3 runs 16 residues. The CDR3 DNA reads as TGTGCCAGCAGCCCATACAGGGGGCTGGGGAACACTGAAGCTTTCTTT. It yields the protein CASSPYRGLGNTEAFF.

This clonotype was counted many times. V is TRBV20-1 and J is TRBJ2-5, with 12 positions matching TRBD2. Germline CDR1 reads DFQATT; CDR2 reads SNEGSKA (reference sequence). The CDR3 is 13 residues long. Unmatched junction bases numbered 4, after V lost 6 bases and J lost 5 bases. CDR3 residues: CSAGLAGRETQYF. The CDR3 bases are TGCAGTGCCGGACTAGCGGGAAGGGAGACCCAGTACTTC.

Many counts were recorded for this clonotype. The chain joins TRBV28 to TRBJ2-6; D is unclear. Trimming pared 1 base from V and 1 base from J, leaving 5 bases between. The germline gives CDR1 MDHEN, CDR2 SYDVKM. The CDR3 has 15 residues. The CDR3 sequence is CASSLSVSGANVLTF. CDR3 coding DNA: TGTGCCAGCAGTTTATCAGTATCTGGGGCCAACGTCCTGACTTTC.

This clonotype occurred many times. The chain combines TRBV6-1 with TRBJ1-2, with D unresolved. CDR1 is MNHNS, CDR2 SASEGT, per germline. The CDR3 spans 14 residues. V gave up 5 bases and J gave up 4 bases, with 14 bases separating them. The CDR3 protein is CASSPRGRGYGYTF. The CDR3 DNA reads TGTGCCAGCAGTCCTCGGGGTCGGGGCTATGGCTACACCTTC.

About this clonotype itself: This likely reflects a read error, since a far larger clone is one base away. Because it lacks the conserved phenylalanine or tryptophan at the end, this CDR3 is likely a read error. CDR3: CASSLGGTGTYNEQFS. CDR3 nucleotides: TGTGCCAGCAGCTTAGGAGGGACAGGGACTTACAATGAGCAGTTCTCC. The V call is TRBV11-2, the J call TRBJ2-1; 9 nucleotides agree with TRBD1. The germline V gene encodes CDR1 SGHAT and CDR2 FQNNGV. V dropped 1 base and J dropped 4; count of bases not matched to a gene: 5. The CDR3 spans 16 residues.

This clonotype was counted many times. The J gene is TRBJ1-3, the V gene TRBV3-1; no clear D gene. V was clipped by 1 base and J by 0 bases, with 7 bases between them. Germline loops: CDR1 LGHDT, CDR2 YNNKEL (reference sequence). This CDR3 has 15 amino acids. CDR3 DNA: TGTGCCAGCAGCCAAGGAGTCGTCTCTGGAAACACCATATATTTT. Translated, it gives CASSQGVVSGNTIYF.

This clonotype has a count of ten or more. The chain links TRBV6-1 to TRBJ1-2; D uncertain. CDR3 length: 14 amino acids. V was clipped by 1 base and J by 4 bases, with 10 bases between them. Germline V gene lookup returns CDR1 MNHNS and CDR2 SASEGT. CDR3 amino acids: CASSEGHPGYGYTF. The CDR3 nucleotides read TGTGCCAGCAGTGAAGGACATCCCGGCTATGGCTACACCTTC.